A selection of T cell receptor beta chains follows, all from one sample in a study of PD-1 blockade in classical Hodgkin lymphoma. Profiled with immunoSEQ multiplex PCR; TCRdb holds only in-frame clones, not every one. The sample yields about 37,000 clones, more than 65% seen once. The sequencing here drew on peripheral blood mononuclear cells (PBMCs), taken before the second cycle of nivolumab. Source of these receptors: a human donor with classical Hodgkin lymphoma. CDR3s include the opening cysteine and the closing phenylalanine or tryptophan. The order of the fields is J gene, V gene, CDR3 protein.

TRBJ2-3	TRBV7-2	CASSFGGAYTDTQYF
TRBJ1-6	TRBV9	CASSVEQGSPLHF
TRBJ2-2	TRBV7-9	CATPREGELFF
TRBJ2-1	TRBV6-4	CASSSTSGGLNEQFF
TRBJ1-6	TRBV12-5	CASGSSGLSSYNSPLHF
TRBJ2-5	TRBV11-1	CASSPDRAGETQYF
TRBJ1-1	TRBV29-1	CSVEVGNTEAFF
TRBJ2-7	TRBV9	CASSEGQGYEQYF
TRBJ1-6	TRBV19	CASSMGSGAHGSPLHF
TRBJ1-5	TRBV2	CASSEGYSNQPQHF
TRBJ1-4	TRBV7-2	CASSLGGRAEKLFF
TRBJ2-1	TRBV6-1	CASSELRQGRSEQFF
TRBJ1-3	TRBV30	CAWGRQGASGNTIYF
TRBJ2-3	TRBV27	CASSSGLFTDTQYF
TRBJ2-5	TRBV4-2	CASSRRLAGGEDRETQYF
TRBJ2-2	TRBV7-6	CASSSNTRGGGSWDTGELFF
TRBJ2-5	TRBV25-1	CASSEWVRTGKETQYF
TRBJ2-3	TRBV29-1	CSVSGGEDTQYF
TRBJ1-2	TRBV5-1	CASNLRAGDYGYTF
TRBJ1-2	TRBV7-2	CASRPRQGEGYTF
TRBJ1-1	TRBV29-1	CSVEVEGPNTEAFF
TRBJ2-3	TRBV9	CASSVQGLEADTQYF
TRBJ2-2	TRBV30	CAWSVFLEPGELFF
TRBJ1-2	TRBV6-5	CASTRTLDSAYGYTF
TRBJ2-1	TRBV7-7	CASSPPRESSYNEQFF
TRBJ1-1	TRBV13	CASSLGPYHGGTEAFF
TRBJ2-7	TRBV5-1	CASSLAGQGPYEQYF
TRBJ1-4	TRBV6-5	CASSYSPGTNEKLFF
TRBJ1-2	TRBV6-4	CASSWTGGGYTF
TRBJ1-1	TRBV5-1	CASSLDTYRGAFF
TRBJ1-2	TRBV6-9	CASTLGGGGGEGYTF
TRBJ1-6	TRBV9	CASSVGGRGGPLHF
TRBJ2-1	TRBV5-4	CASSRPGLEQFF
TRBJ2-1	TRBV14	CASSSWTSGHYNEQFF
TRBJ1-1	TRBV19	CASSIGRTEAFF
TRBJ2-7	TRBV6-5	CASSYSGTATYYEQYF
TRBJ2-5	TRBV5-1	CASSLGGLETQYF
TRBJ2-7	TRBV29-1	CSVESTNYEQYF
TRBJ2-3	TRBV7-3	CASSMLAGGTDTQYF
TRBJ2-2	TRBV9	CASSVVAGNTGELFF
TRBJ2-2	TRBV7-9	CASSLSRQGFTGELFF
TRBJ1-1	TRBV5-4	CASSLEELLNTEAFF
TRBJ2-5	TRBV19	CASAGTEKETQYF
TRBJ2-1	TRBV5-1	CASREEAAVGVF
TRBJ1-2	TRBV23-1	CASSQAEGYTF
TRBJ2-1	TRBV4-2	CASRTDRGTNNEQFF
TRBJ2-5	TRBV5-6	CASSPETFQETQYF
TRBJ1-2	TRBV5-1	CASSDEDRGNYGYTF
TRBJ2-6	TRBV27	CASSSRSGANVLTF
TRBJ2-2	TRBV5-1	CASRGSGGTGELFF
TRBJ2-3	TRBV4-3	CASSQEPLRTQYF
TRBJ1-2	TRBV5-6	CASSLGGAYRHYGYTF
TRBJ1-6	TRBV11-2	CASSLERTAGSPLHF